This T cell receptor (beta chain) was obtained from a study of blood T cell repertoires in COVID-19. In the study overall: Specimens from acute and convalescent COVID-19 originated in the United States, Italy and Spain. Nucleic acid was either cDNA or gDNA, and it came from T cells, B-cell-depleted T cells, or PBMCs.

Study processing details: Amplification of reference gene primers provided the estimated nucleated cell counts. Repertoires were generated with immunoSEQ multiplex PCR, while TCRdb's copy carries only in-frame clones and drops some. The V and J calls and the clone size are those of that table, but D and trimming were determined from the DNA. The sample has roughly 33,000 clones, over 90% seen once; the top ten hold more than 4.5%. The CDR3 is made up of 15 amino acids. The V gene lost 3 bases and the J gene lost 7 bases, with 18 bases spanning the gap. CDR1 and CDR2 (germline): MGHRA, YSYEKL. The sequencing input was peripheral blood. The receptor was isolated from a human donor in a cohort sampled during active COVID-19. The chain is built from TRBV4-1 and TRBJ1-2; TRBD1 is a possible D gene (5 bases). Here the CDR3 reads CASSQRRDSSVGYTF. CDR3 nucleotide sequence: TGCGCCAGCAGCCAGCGTCGAGACAGCTCCGTTGGCTACACCTTC.